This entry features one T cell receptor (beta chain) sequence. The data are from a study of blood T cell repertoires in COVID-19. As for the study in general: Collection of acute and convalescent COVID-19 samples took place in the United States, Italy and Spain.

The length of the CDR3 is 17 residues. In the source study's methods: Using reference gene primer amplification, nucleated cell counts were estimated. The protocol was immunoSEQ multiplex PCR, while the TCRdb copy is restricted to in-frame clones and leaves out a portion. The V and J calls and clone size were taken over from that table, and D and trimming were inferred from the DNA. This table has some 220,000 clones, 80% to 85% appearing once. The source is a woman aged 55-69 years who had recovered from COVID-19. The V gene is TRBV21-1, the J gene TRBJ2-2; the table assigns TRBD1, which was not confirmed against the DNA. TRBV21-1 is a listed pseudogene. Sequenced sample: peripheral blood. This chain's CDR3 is CASSNPGQEVGTGELFF. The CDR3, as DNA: TGTGCCAGCAGCAATCCGGGACAGGAGGTAGGCACCGGGGAGCTGTTTTTT.